One and the same sample provided the 26 T cell receptor beta chains below, sequenced in a study of cytomegalovirus exposure and HLA in healthy donors. Primers for the PCR totalled 60 Vbeta and 13 Jbeta. Sequencing used immunoSEQ multiplex PCR; TCRdb keeps in-frame clones, though not all of them. The sample has roughly 200,000 clones; the top ten hold around 1.1%. The sample was PBMCs. All receptors come from a girl aged 2 to 10 in good health and CMV-seropositive.

The J gene is TRBJ2-1, the V gene TRBV2, with 8 bases that match TRBD2. The J segment lost 3 bases and the V segment lost 2 bases, leaving 3 bases of the junction unmatched. Germline assignment: CDR1 SNHLY and CDR2 FYNNEI. The CDR3 sequence is 15 residues long. The CDR3 here is CASSETSGFYNEQFF. For the CDR3, the DNA is TGTGCCAGCAGTGAAACTAGCGGATTCTACAATGAGCAGTTCTTC.

This rearrangement joins TRBV4-1 to TRBJ1-3; unclear D gene. Germline loops: CDR1 MGHRA, CDR2 YSYEKL. The V and J ends lost 3 bases and 2 bases respectively, with 8 bases between them. The CDR3 is made up of 14 amino acids. The CDR3 nucleotides are TGCGCCAGCAGCCACCCCGTCGCTGGAAACACCATATATTTT. Translating gives CASSHPVAGNTIYF.

The gene calls are TRBV5-5 and TRBJ2-7; the D is unclear. The germline V gene has CDR1 SGHKS and CDR2 YYEKEE (reference sequence). The CDR3 loop spans 13 amino acids. V was trimmed by 0 bases and J by 7 bases, leaving 11 bases between them. The CDR3 coding sequence is TGTGCCAGCAGCTTGGATCCGACGAGGGAGCAGTACTTC. It translates to CASSLDPTREQYF. Full variable domain (remainder filled in from reference TRBV5-5 and TRBJ2-7): DAGVTQSPTHLIKTRGQQVTLRCSPISGHKSVSWYQQVLGQGPQFIFQYYEKEERGRGNFPDRFSARQFPNYSSELNVNALLLGDSALYLCASSLDPTREQYFGPGTRLTVT.

The chain carries TRBV7-3 and TRBJ1-1; 7 bases map to TRBD1. Germline V gene sequence: CDR1 SGHTA, CDR2 FQGTGA. Trimming cost V 1 base and J 5 bases; bases outside gene matches: 4. There are 14 residues in the CDR3. The CDR3: CASSLRGGYTEAFF. The CDR3 DNA is TGTGCCAGCAGCTTAAGAGGGGGCTATACTGAAGCTTTCTTT.

V is TRBV18 and J is TRBJ2-7; TRBD2 might be the D (5 bases). The CDR3 loop spans 15 amino acids. Germline CDR1 and CDR2: KGHSH and LQKENI. V lost 2 bases and J 3 bases, leaving 14 bases between the germline ends. CDR3 nucleotide sequence: TGTGCCAGCTCACCAAGCCTCTCGAGCGGCTACGAGCAGTACTTC. This gives the protein CASSPSLSSGYEQYF.

This sequence joins TRBV19 and TRBJ2-3, with no clear D. The length of the CDR3 is 12 residues. V dropped 4 bases and J dropped 2 bases, with 4 bases sitting between them. Germline V lookup: CDR1 LNHDA, CDR2 SQIVND (reference sequence). CDR3 region: CASSTYTDTQYF. CDR3 bases: TGTGCCAGTAGTACTTACACAGATACGCAGTATTTT.

This chain connects TRBV28 to TRBJ2-3; D unresolved. V was trimmed by 5 bases and J by 0 bases, leaving 9 bases between them. The germline V gene has CDR1 MDHEN and CDR2 SYDVKM. This CDR3 comprises 14 residues. The CDR3 reads CASSPRKSTDTQYF. The DNA of the CDR3 is TGTGCCAGCAGTCCTAGAAAAAGCACAGATACGCAGTATTTT.

V usage is TRBV27 and J usage is TRBJ1-2; no firm D call. V gave up 6 bases and J gave up 0 bases, with 8 bases separating them. This CDR3 is built from 13 residues. CDR1 and CDR2 (germline): MNHEY, SMNVEV (reference sequence). The CDR3 DNA reads as TGTGCCAGCAGGTCGGAGCCTAACTATGGCTACACCTTC. Translating it yields CASRSEPNYGYTF.

This chain connects TRBV7-9 to TRBJ1-4; possible D gene TRBD1, 6 bases. The CDR3 length is 15 residues. Germline CDR1 SEHNR, CDR2 FQNEAQ (reference sequence). V was pared by 4 bases and J by 0 bases, with 9 bases between. CDR3 DNA sequence: TGTGCCAGCAGCTGGGGGCGGGCAACTAATGAAAAACTGTTTTTT. Its translation is CASSWGRATNEKLFF.

The genes are TRBV9 and TRBJ2-7, with 9 bases lining up with TRBD2. The germline V gene encodes CDR1 SGDLS and CDR2 YYNGEE. V trimming: 0 bases; J trimming: 4 bases; junction bases outside the gene matches: 5. This CDR3 contains 15 residues. The CDR3 sequence is CASSVEVSGSYEQYF. CDR3 nucleotides: TGTGCCAGCAGCGTAGAGGTTAGCGGGAGTTACGAGCAGTACTTC. Based on the CDR3 plus reference TRBV9 and TRBJ2-7, the full variable domain is DSGVTQTPKHLITATGQRVTLRCSPRSGDLSVYWYQQSLDQGLQFLIQYYNGEERAKGNILERFSAQQFPDLHSELNLSSLELGDSALYFCASSVEVSGSYEQYFGPGTRLTVT.

The chain recombines TRBV20-1 with TRBJ1-4; no clear D gene. Trimming took off 2 bases at V and 8 bases at J, with 6 bases between the two ends. Germline CDR1 DFQATT, CDR2 SNEGSKA (reference sequence). CDR3 length equals 11 residues. The CDR3 nucleotides are TGCAGTGCTAGAATTGGCGAAAAACTGTTTTTT. It is translated as CSARIGEKLFF.

The rearrangement joins TRBV28 to TRBJ1-1; no definite D call. The CDR3 runs to 12 residues. The germline V gene encodes CDR1 MDHEN and CDR2 SYDVKM. With 4 bases removed from V and 2 bases from J, the gap between germline ends came to 5 bases. The CDR3 DNA reads TGTGCCAGCAGTTCTAGTAACACTGAAGCTTTCTTT. It is translated as CASSSSNTEAFF.

The chain has TRBV1 and TRBJ2-1; the table's TRBD2 call for D was not verified on the DNA. TRBV1 is a documented pseudogene. The CDR3 runs 13 residues. The chain's CDR3 is CTSSPTRLSEQFF. The CDR3 bases are TGCACCAGCAGCCCCACTAGACTGAGTGAGCAGTTCTTC.

The V and J genes are TRBV28 and TRBJ2-3; TRBD2 matches 7 bases. The CDR3 extends over 17 amino acids. The J segment lost 1 base and the V segment lost 2 bases, leaving 9 bases of the junction unmatched. Germline CDR1 MDHEN, CDR2 SYDVKM. CDR3: CASSLPQRGGGTDTQYF. CDR3 sequence (DNA): TGTGCCAGCAGTTTACCCCAGCGGGGAGGTGGCACAGATACGCAGTATTTT.

The CDR3 is CATSPGTSTYYSTDTQYF. CDR3 sequence (DNA): TGTGCCACCTCACCGGGAACATCAACATATTATAGCACAGATACGCAGTATTTT. This chain uses TRBV28 with TRBJ2-3; the D gene is possibly TRBD2 (5 bases). CDR1 and CDR2 (germline): MDHEN, SYDVKM. Trimming removed 10 bases at V and 0 bases at J, with 26 bases between. The CDR3 is made up of 18 amino acids. The full variable domain, its missing parts supplied by reference TRBV28 and TRBJ2-3, is DVKVTQSSRYLVKRTGEKVFLECVQDMDHENMFWYRQDPGLGLRLIYFSYDVKMKEKGDIPEGYSVSREKKERFSLILESASTNQTSMYLCATSPGTSTYYSTDTQYFGPGTRLTVL.

The CDR3: CASSSATGLAKGNEQFF. CDR3 coding DNA: TGTGCCAGCAGCTCAGCCACGGGACTAGCGAAGGGCAATGAGCAGTTCTTC. This sequence joins TRBV7-7 and TRBJ2-1; 10 nucleotides match TRBD2. The CDR3 is made up of 17 amino acids. The ends lost 4 bases at V and 6 bases at J; junction bases unmatched: 12. CDR1 is SSHAT, CDR2 FNYEAQ, per germline (reference sequence).

The chain recombines TRBV10-3 with TRBJ2-1, with a possible D match to TRBD2 (6 bases). Germline values: CDR1 ENHRY, CDR2 SYGVKD. Trimming took 5 bases from V and 0 from J, leaving 14 bases between them. This CDR3 has 16 amino acids. The CDR3 region has the DNA TGTGCCATCAGTTCTAGCGTAATTTCCTCCTACAATGAGCAGTTCTTC. Translating it yields CAISSSVISSYNEQFF.

The rearrangement uses TRBV7-2 and TRBJ2-2, with a tentative D call TRBD2 (6 bases). V was pared by 6 bases and J by 4 bases, with 9 bases between. The germline CDR1 and CDR2 sequences are SGHTA and FQGNSA. This CDR3 contains 13 residues. The CDR3 spells CASRKAGTGELFF. Here the CDR3 DNA reads TGTGCCAGCAGAAAAGCGGGCACCGGGGAGCTGTTTTTT.

The rearrangement uses TRBV2 and TRBJ2-1; D perhaps matches TRBD1 (6 bases). The V end lost 4 bases, the J end lost 5 bases, and 9 bases lay between the germline ends. The CDR3 spans 13 residues. The germline gives CDR1 SNHLY, CDR2 FYNNEI. The CDR3 here is CASSGQVNNEQFF. Here the CDR3 DNA reads TGTGCCAGCAGTGGACAGGTTAACAATGAGCAGTTCTTC.

The V and J genes are TRBV20-1 and TRBJ1-1; D gene unclear. This CDR3 has 11 residues. V lost 5 bases to trimming and J lost 0 bases, with 4 bases between them. Germline CDR1 DFQATT, CDR2 SNEGSKA (reference sequence). The DNA of the CDR3 is TGCAGTGCTGCGGTGAACACTGAAGCTTTCTTT. Residues: CSAAVNTEAFF.

The rearrangement joins TRBV29-1 to TRBJ1-2; possible D gene TRBD1, 6 bases. Looked up from germline, CDR1 is SQVTM and CDR2 is ANQGSEA. V was trimmed by 4 bases and J by 0 bases, leaving 15 bases between them. This CDR3 has 15 residues. CDR3 residues: CSVGSGDNANYGYTF. CDR3 in DNA: TGCAGCGTTGGCTCAGGGGATAATGCTAACTATGGCTACACCTTC.

This sequence joins TRBV2 and TRBJ1-2; 10 nucleotides agree with TRBD1. Germline-derived CDR1 and CDR2 are SNHLY and FYNNEI. The J segment lost 4 bases and the V segment lost 5 bases, leaving 4 bases of the junction unmatched. This CDR3 has 14 residues. Here the CDR3 reads CASSPGQGPYGYTF. CDR3 DNA: TGTGCCAGCAGTCCGGGACAGGGGCCCTATGGCTACACCTTC.

This chain links TRBV6-5 with TRBJ2-1, with D possibly TRBD1 on 7 matching bases. The CDR3 consists of 15 residues. Germline V gene lookup returns CDR1 MNHEY and CDR2 SVGAGI. The germline V and J ends were trimmed by 4 bases and 8 bases, with 18 bases remaining between them. This CDR3 reads CASSSWTGGGDEQFF. The CDR3 DNA follows: TGTGCCAGCAGTTCATGGACAGGCGGAGGGGATGAGCAGTTCTTC.

V gene TRBV7-8 combines with J gene TRBJ2-2; 9 bases line up with TRBD1. The V and J ends lost 5 bases and 6 bases, in that order; junction bases with no gene match: 7. Germline CDR1 reads SGHVS; CDR2 reads FQNEAQ. The CDR3 runs 15 residues. This CDR3 is CASSPDRGEPGELFF. CDR3 coding DNA: TGTGCCAGCAGCCCGGACAGGGGAGAGCCCGGGGAGCTGTTTTTT.

The chain uses TRBV18 and TRBJ2-2, with 9 bases aligning to TRBD2. With V trimmed by 2 bases and J by 1 base, 2 bases remained unmatched. The CDR3 runs 16 residues. The germline gives CDR1 KGHSH, CDR2 LQKENI. CDR3 sequence: CASSPLAGVNTGELFF. The CDR3 DNA reads TGTGCCAGCTCACCATTAGCGGGAGTGAACACCGGGGAGCTGTTTTTT.

This chain uses TRBV28 with TRBJ1-1; the D is unclear. The CDR3 totals 14 residues. In germline, CDR1 is MDHEN, CDR2 SYDVKM. With 3 bases removed from V and 6 bases from J, the gap between germline ends came to 14 bases. The CDR3 nucleotides read TGTGCCAGCAGTTTTATGGGAGTAAACGCTGAAGCTTTCTTT. Protein product: CASSFMGVNAEAFF.